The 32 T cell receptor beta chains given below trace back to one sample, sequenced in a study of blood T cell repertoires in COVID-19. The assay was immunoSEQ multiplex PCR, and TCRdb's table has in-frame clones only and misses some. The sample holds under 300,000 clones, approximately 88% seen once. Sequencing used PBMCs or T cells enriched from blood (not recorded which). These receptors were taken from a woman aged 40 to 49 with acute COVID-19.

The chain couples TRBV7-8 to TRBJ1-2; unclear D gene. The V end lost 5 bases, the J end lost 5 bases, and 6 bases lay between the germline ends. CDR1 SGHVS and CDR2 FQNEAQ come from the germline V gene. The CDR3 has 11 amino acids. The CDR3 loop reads CASSRSYGYTF. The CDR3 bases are TGTGCCAGCAGCCGTTCTTATGGCTACACCTTC.

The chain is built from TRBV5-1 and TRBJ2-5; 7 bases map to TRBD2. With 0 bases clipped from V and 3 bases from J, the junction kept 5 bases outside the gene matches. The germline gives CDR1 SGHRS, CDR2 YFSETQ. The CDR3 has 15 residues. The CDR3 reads CASSLGLAGKETQYF. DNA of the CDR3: TGCGCCAGCAGCTTGGGGTTAGCGGGTAAAGAGACCCAGTACTTC.

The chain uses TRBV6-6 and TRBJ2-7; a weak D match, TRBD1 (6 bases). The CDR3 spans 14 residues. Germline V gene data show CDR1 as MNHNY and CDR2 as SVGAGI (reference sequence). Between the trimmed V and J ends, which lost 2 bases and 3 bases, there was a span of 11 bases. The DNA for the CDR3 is TGTGCCAGCAGTTACGGGACACCCGGCTACGAGCAGTACGTC. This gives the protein CASSYGTPGYEQYV.

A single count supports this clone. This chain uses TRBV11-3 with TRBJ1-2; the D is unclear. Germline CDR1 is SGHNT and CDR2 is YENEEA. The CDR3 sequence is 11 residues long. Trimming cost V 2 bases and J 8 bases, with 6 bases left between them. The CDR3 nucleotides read TGTGCCAGCAGCTTATCAGGAGGCTACACCTTC. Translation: CASSLSGGYTF.

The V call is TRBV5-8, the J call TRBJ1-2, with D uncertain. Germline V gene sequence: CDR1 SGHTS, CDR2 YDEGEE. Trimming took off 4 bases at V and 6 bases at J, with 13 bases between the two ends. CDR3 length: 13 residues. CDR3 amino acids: CASSLGRFNGYTF. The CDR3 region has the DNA TGTGCCAGCAGCCTCGGTCGTTTCAATGGCTACACCTTC.

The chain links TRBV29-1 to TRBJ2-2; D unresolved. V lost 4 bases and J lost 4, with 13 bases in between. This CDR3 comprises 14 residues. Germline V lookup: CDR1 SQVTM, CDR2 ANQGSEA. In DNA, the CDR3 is TGCAGCGTTGTGGCGCTAGTAGGCACCGGGGAGCTGTTTTTT. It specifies CSVVALVGTGELFF.

CDR3 region: CASSSLRDSRGETQYF. The CDR3 DNA reads TGTGCCAGCAGCTCCCTCCGGGATAGCCGGGGGGAGACCCAGTACTTC. V and J are TRBV7-2 and TRBJ2-5; a weak D match, TRBD2 (6 bases). Germline V CDR1 and CDR2: SGHTA, FQGNSA. The CDR3 is 16 amino acids. With 4 bases removed from V and 5 bases from J, the gap between germline ends came to 20 bases.

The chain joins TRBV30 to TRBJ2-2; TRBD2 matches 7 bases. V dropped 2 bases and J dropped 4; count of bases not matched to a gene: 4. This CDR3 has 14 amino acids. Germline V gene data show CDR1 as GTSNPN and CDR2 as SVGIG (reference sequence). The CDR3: CAWSMLAGTGELFF. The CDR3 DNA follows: TGTGCCTGGAGTATGTTAGCGGGCACCGGGGAGCTGTTTTTT.

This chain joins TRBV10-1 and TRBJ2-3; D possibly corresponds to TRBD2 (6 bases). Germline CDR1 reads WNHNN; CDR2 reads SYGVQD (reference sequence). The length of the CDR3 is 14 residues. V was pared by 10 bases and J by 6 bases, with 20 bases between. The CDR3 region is CATPFRLVPDTQYF. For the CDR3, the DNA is TGCGCCACCCCCTTCAGACTAGTCCCCGATACGCAGTATTTT.

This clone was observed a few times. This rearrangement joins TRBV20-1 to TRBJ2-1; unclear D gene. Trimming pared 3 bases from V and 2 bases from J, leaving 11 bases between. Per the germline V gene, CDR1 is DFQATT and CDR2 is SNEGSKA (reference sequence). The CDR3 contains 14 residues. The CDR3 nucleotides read TGCAGTGCTAGTGACGCGGCGCCCTACAATGAGCAGTTCTTC. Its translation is CSASDAAPYNEQFF.

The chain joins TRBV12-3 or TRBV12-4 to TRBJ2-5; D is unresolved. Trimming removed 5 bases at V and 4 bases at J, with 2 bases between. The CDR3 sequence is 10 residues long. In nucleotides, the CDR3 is TGTGCCAGCAGTCGAGAGACCCAGTACTTC. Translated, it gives CASSRETQYF.

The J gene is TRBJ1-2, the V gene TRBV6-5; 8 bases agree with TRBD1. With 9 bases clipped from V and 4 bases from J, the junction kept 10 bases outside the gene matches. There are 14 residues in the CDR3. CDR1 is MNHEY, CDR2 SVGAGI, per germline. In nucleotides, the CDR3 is TGTGCCAGTCGCCCGGGACAGGCGATCTATGGCTACACCTTC. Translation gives CASRPGQAIYGYTF.

The CDR3 bases are TGCGCCAGCAGACGGGCCGACACAGGGGGCGGAGAGACCCAGTACTTC. Its protein product is CASRRADTGGGETQYF. The V gene is TRBV5-1, the J gene TRBJ2-5; TRBD1 aligns across 9 bases. J lost 4 bases, V lost 5 bases, and 12 bases had no gene match. This CDR3 has 16 amino acids. From germline, CDR1 is SGHRS and CDR2 YFSETQ.

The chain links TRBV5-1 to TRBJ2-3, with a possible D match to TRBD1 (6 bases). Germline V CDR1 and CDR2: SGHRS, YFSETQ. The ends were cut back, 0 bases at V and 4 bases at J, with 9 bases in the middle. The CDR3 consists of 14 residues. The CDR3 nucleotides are TGCGCCAGCAGCTTGGACAGGGTGGCAGATACGCAGTATTTT. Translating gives CASSLDRVADTQYF.

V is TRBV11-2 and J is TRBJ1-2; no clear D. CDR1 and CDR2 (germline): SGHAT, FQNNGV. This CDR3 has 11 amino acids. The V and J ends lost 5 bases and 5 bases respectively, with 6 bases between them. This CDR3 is CASSQLYGYTF. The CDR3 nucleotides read TGTGCCAGCAGCCAACTTTATGGCTACACCTTC. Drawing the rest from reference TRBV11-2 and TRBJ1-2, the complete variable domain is EAGVAQSPRYKIIEKRQSVAFWCNPISGHATLYWYQQILGQGPKLLIQFQNNGVVDDSQLPKDRFSAERLKGVDSTLKIQPAKLEDSAVYLCASSQLYGYTFGSGTRLTVV.

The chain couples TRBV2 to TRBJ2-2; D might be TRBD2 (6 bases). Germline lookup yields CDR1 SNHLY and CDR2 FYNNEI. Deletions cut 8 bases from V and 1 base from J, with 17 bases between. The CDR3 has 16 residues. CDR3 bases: TGTGCCAGCTTGAGAGGCGGGGTTGGGAACACCGGGGAGCTGTTTTTT. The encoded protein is CASLRGGVGNTGELFF. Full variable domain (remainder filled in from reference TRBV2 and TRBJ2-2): EPEVTQTPSHQVTQMGQEVILRCVPISNHLYFYWYRQILGQKVEFLVSFYNNEISEKSEIFDDQFSVERPDGSNFTLKIRSTKLEDSAMYFCASLRGGVGNTGELFFGEGSRLTVL.

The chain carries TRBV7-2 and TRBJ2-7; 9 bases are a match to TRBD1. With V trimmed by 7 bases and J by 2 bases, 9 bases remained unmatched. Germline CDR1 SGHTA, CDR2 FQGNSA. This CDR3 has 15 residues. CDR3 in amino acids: CASTLPDRGTYEQYF. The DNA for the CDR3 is TGTGCCAGCACCCTCCCGGACAGGGGCACCTACGAGCAGTACTTC.

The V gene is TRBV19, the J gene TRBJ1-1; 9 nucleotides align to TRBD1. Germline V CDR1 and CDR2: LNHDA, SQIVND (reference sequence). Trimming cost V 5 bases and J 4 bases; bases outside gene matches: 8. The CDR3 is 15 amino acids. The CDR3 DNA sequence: TGTGCCAGTAGTCTCCGGGACAGGGATAGCACTGAAGCTTTCTTT. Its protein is CASSLRDRDSTEAFF. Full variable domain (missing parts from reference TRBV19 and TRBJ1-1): DGGITQSPKYLFRKEGQNVTLSCEQNLNHDAMYWYRQDPGQGLRLIYYSQIVNDFQKGDIAEGYSVSREKKESFPLTVTSAQKNPTAFYLCASSLRDRDSTEAFFGQGTRLTVV.

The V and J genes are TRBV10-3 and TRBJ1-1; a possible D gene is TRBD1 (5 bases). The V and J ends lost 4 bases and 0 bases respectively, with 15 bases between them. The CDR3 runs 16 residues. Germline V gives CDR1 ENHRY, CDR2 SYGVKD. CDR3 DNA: TGTGCCATCAGTGTCCTGCCAGGGCTGGTGAACACTGAAGCTTTCTTT. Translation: CAISVLPGLVNTEAFF.

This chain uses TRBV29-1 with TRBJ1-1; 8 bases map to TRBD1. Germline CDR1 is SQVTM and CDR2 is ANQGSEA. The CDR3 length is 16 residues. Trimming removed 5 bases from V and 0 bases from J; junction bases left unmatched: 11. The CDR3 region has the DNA TGCAGCGTTTTTCCTAGACAGGGGAATTTGAACACTGAAGCTTTCTTT. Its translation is CSVFPRQGNLNTEAFF.

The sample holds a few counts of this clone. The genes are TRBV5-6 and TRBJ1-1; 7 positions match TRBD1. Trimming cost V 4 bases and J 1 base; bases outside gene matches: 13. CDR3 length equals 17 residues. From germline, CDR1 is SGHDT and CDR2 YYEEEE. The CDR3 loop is CASSPQFPRGANTEAFF. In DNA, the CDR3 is TGTGCCAGCAGCCCCCAGTTTCCCAGGGGGGCGAACACTGAAGCTTTCTTT.

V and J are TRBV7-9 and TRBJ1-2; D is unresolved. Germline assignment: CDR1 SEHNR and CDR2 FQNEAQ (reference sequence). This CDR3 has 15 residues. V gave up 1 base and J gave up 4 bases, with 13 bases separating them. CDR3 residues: CASSLGPLIGYGYTF. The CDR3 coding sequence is TGTGCCAGCAGCTTAGGGCCGTTAATTGGCTATGGCTACACCTTC.

CDR3 amino acids: CASSLRTTESSYNEQFF. In nucleotides, the CDR3 is TGCGCCAGCAGCTTACGGACTACCGAGAGCTCCTACAATGAGCAGTTCTTC. The chain is built from TRBV4-1 and TRBJ2-1, with D possibly TRBD2 on 6 matching bases. V dropped 5 bases and J dropped 0 bases, with 17 bases sitting between them. The CDR3 covers 17 residues. Germline CDR1 is MGHRA and CDR2 is YSYEKL.

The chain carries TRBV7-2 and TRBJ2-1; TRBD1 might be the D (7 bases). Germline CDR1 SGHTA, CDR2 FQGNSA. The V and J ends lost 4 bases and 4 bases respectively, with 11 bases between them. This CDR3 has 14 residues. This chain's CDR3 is CASSSQGGYNEQFF. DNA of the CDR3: TGTGCCAGCAGCTCGCAGGGGGGATACAATGAGCAGTTCTTC.

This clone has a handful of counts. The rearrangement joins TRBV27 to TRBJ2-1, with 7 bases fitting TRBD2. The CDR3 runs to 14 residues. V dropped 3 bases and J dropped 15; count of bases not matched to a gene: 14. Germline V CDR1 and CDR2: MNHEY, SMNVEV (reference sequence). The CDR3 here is CASSFASGGSLLFF. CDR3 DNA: TGTGCCAGCAGTTTCGCCTCAGGCGGGAGCCTTCTGTTCTTC.

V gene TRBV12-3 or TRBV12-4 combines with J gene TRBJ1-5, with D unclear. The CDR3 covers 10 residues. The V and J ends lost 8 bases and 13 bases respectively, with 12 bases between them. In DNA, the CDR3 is TGTGCCAGCGCTGGAGGTGATCAGCATTTT. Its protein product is CASAGGDQHF.

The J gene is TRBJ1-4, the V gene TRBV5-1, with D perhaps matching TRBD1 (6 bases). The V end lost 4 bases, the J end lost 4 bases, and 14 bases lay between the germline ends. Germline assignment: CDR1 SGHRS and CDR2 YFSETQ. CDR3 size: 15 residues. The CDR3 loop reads CASSLQGGRNEKLFF. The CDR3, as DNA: TGCGCCAGCAGCCTACAGGGTGGGCGTAATGAAAAACTGTTTTTT.

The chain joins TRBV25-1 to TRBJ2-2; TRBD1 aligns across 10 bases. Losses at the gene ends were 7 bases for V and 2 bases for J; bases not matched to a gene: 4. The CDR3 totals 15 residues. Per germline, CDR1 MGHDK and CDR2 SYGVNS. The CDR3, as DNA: TGTGCCAGCATGAGGGACAGGGGAAACACCGGGGAGCTGTTTTTT. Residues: CASMRDRGNTGELFF.

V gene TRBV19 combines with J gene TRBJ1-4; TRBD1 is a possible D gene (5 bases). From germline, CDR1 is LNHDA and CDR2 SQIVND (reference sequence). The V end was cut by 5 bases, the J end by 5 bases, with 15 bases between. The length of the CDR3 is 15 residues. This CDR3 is CASSAQGNGNEKLFF. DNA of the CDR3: TGTGCCAGTAGTGCCCAGGGCAATGGGAATGAAAAACTGTTTTTT.

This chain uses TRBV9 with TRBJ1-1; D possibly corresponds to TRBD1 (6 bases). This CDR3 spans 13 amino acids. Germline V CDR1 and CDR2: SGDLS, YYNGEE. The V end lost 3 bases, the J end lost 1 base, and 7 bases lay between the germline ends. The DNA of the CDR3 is TGTGCCAGCAGCGCGGACAGGAACACTGAAGCTTTCTTT. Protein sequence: CASSADRNTEAFF.

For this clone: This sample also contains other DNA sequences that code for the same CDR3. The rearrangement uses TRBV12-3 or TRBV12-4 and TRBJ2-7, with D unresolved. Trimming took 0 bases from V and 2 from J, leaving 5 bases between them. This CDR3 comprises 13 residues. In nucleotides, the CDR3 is TGTGCCAGCAGTTTAGCCGGAGCCTACGAGCAGTACGTC. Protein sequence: CASSLAGAYEQYV.

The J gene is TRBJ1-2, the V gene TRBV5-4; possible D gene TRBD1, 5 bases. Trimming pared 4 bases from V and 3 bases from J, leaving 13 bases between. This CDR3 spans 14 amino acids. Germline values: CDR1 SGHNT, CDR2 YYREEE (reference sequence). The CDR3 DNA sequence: TGTGCCAGCAGCCCGAGAACAGGCTACTATGGCTACACCTTC. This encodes CASSPRTGYYGYTF.